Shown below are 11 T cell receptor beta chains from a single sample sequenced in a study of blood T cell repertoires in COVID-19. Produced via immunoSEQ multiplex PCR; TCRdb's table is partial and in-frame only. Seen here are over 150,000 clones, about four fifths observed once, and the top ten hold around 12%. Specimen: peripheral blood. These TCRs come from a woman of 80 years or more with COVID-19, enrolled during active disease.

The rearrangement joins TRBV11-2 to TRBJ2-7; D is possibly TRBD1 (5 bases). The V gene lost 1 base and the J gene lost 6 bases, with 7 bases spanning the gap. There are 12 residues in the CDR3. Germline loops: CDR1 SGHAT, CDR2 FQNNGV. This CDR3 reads CASSLGQIEQYF. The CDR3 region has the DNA TGTGCCAGCAGCTTAGGACAGATCGAGCAGTACTTC. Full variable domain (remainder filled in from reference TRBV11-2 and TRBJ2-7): EAGVAQSPRYKIIEKRQSVAFWCNPISGHATLYWYQQILGQGPKLLIQFQNNGVVDDSQLPKDRFSAERLKGVDSTLKIQPAKLEDSAVYLCASSLGQIEQYFGPGTRLTVT.

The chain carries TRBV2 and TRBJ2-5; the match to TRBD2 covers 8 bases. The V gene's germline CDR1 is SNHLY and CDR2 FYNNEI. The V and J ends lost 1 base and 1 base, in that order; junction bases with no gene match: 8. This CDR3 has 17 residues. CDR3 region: CASSEGPPRGGQETQYF. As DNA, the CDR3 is TGTGCCAGCAGTGAAGGTCCTCCTCGGGGGGGCCAAGAGACCCAGTACTTC. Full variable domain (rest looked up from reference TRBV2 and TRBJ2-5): EPEVTQTPSHQVTQMGQEVILRCVPISNHLYFYWYRQILGQKVEFLVSFYNNEISEKSEIFDDQFSVERPDGSNFTLKIRSTKLEDSAMYFCASSEGPPRGGQETQYFGPGTRLLVL.

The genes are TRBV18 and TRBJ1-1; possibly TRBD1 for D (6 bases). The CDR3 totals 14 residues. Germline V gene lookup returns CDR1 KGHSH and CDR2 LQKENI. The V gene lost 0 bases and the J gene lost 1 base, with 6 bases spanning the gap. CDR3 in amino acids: CASSPPTGNTEAFF. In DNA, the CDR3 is TGTGCCAGCTCACCACCGACAGGGAACACTGAAGCTTTCTTT.

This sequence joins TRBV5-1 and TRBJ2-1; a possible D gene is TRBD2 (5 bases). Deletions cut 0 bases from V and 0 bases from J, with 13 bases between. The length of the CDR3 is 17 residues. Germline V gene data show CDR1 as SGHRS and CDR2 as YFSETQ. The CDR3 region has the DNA TGCGCCAGCAGCTTGGTTGGTAGCGAGAGCTCCTACAATGAGCAGTTCTTC. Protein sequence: CASSLVGSESSYNEQFF.

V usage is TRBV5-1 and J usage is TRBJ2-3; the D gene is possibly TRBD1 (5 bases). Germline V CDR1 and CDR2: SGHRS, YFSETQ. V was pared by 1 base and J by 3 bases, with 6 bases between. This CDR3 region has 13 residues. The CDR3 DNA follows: TGCGCCAGCAGCTTGCAGGGAACAGATACGCAGTATTTT. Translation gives CASSLQGTDTQYF.

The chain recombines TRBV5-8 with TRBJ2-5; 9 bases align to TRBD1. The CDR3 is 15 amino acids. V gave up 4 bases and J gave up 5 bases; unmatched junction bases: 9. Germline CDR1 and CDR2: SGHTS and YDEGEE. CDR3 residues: CASSPEQGAFETQYF. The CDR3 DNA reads TGTGCCAGCAGCCCGGAACAGGGGGCATTTGAGACCCAGTACTTC. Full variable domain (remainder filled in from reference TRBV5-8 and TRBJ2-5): EAGVTQSPTHLIKTRGQQATLRCSPISGHTSVYWYQQALGLGLQFLLWYDEGEERNRGNFPPRFSGRQFPNYSSELNVNALELEDSALYLCASSPEQGAFETQYFGPGTRLLVL.

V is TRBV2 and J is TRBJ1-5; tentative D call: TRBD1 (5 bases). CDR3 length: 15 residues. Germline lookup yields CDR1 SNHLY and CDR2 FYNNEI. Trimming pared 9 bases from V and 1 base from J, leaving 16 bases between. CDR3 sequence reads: CASQGGAASNQPQHF. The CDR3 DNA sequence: TGTGCCAGTCAGGGAGGAGCAGCCAGCAATCAGCCCCAGCATTTT.

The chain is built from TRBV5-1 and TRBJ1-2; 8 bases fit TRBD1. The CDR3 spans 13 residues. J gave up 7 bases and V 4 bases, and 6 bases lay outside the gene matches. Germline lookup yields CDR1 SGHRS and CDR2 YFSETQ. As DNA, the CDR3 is TGCGCCAGCAGCCGGGACAGGTCAAGTGGCTACACCTTC. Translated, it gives CASSRDRSSGYTF.

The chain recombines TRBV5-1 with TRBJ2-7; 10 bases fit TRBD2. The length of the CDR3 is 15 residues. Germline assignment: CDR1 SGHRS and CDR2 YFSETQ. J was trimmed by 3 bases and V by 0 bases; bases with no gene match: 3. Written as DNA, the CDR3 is TGCGCCAGCAGCTTGGAACTAGCGGGGCACTACGAGCAGTACTTC. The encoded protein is CASSLELAGHYEQYF.

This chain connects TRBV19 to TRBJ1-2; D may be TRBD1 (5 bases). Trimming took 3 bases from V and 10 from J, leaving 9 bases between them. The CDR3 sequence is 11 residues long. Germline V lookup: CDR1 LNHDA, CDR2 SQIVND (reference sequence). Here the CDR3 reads CASSIGRDYTF. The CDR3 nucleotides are TGTGCCAGTAGTATCGGCAGGGACTACACCTTC.

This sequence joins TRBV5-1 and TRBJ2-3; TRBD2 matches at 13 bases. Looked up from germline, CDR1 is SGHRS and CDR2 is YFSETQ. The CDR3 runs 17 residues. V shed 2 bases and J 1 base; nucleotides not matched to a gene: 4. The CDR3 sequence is CASSFLGLAGGTDTQYF. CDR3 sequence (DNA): TGCGCCAGCAGCTTTTTAGGACTAGCGGGAGGCACAGATACGCAGTATTTT.